The source of this T cell receptor (beta chain) is a study of cytomegalovirus exposure and HLA in healthy donors. This CDR3 is built from 15 residues. Trimming cost V 0 bases and J 3 bases, with 10 bases left between them. The germline gives CDR1 SGHDN, CDR2 FVKESK. PCR employed 60 Vbeta and 13 Jbeta primers. Repertoires were generated with immunoSEQ multiplex PCR, while TCRdb's copy carries only in-frame clones and drops some. The sample contains around 200,000 clones, roughly 80% of which appear only once. The receptor's source is a girl aged 2-15 years in good health and CMV-seronegative. Source material: PBMCs. The rearrangement links TRBV14 to TRBJ2-3; weak D call: TRBD2 (5 bases). For the CDR3, the DNA is TGTGCCAGCAGCCAAGATAGGCGGGCTACAGATACGCAGTATTTT. Translated: CASSQDRRATDTQYF.